This paragraph reports one T cell receptor beta chain. What it binds is not known. These data belong to a study of T cells after yellow fever vaccination. Findings of the study overall: Few clonotypes appeared in both CD4 and CD8 compartments.

V lost 5 bases and J lost 5, with 17 bases in between. CDR1 and CDR2 from the germline V gene are SGHTA and FQGNSA. This CDR3 contains 15 residues. TCRdb re-called the 5' RACE reads with MiXCR, one entry per CDR3 protein. The sample lists fewer than 450,000 distinct CDR3 sequences; about 4% were seen once. The input for sequencing was PBMCs, taken 5 days after the yellow fever booster vaccination. This clonotype was sampled from a man aged 18 to 30 who received the YFV17D yellow fever vaccine. The chain has TRBV7-2 and TRBJ2-3; weak D call: TRBD1 (5 bases). CDR3 residues: CASSTNRNFEDTQYF. The CDR3 coding sequence is TGTGCCAGCAGCACAAACAGGAATTTCGAAGATACGCAGTATTTT.